These 9 T cell receptor beta chains came from one sample sequenced in a study of blood T cells in healthy people across ages. Primed by a sample-barcoded 5' primer and a J-beta primer mix, a second PCR proceeded for about 6 to 11 cycles. TCRdb analysed the 5' RACE reads with MiXCR anew, one entry per CDR3 protein. The top ten clones hold approximately 40% of a sample with around 800,000 distinct CDR3 sequences, 50% to 65% of them seen once. Sequencing was performed on blood. These TCRs come from a man at least 80 years old in good health.

This clonotype was observed a handful of times. The chain joins TRBV7-2 to TRBJ2-1; no firm D call. This CDR3 contains 13 residues. The V and J ends lost 5 bases and 13 bases respectively, with 18 bases between them. Looked up from germline, CDR1 is SGHTA and CDR2 is FQGNSA. The CDR3: CASSRYGSLGQFF. The CDR3 DNA reads as TGTGCCAGCAGCCGCTATGGGTCGCTGGGTCAGTTCTTC.

This chain connects TRBV7-2 to TRBJ2-5, with D perhaps matching TRBD1 (5 bases). Germline V gives CDR1 SGHTA, CDR2 FQGNSA. This CDR3 region has 16 residues. V was trimmed by 2 bases and J by 2 bases, leaving 15 bases between them. The CDR3 DNA follows: TGTGCCAGCAGCTTAAATGGGGCAGCAACTCAAGAGACCCAGTACTTC. This codes for CASSLNGAATQETQYF.

This clonotype was counted only a few times. The chain combines TRBV20-1 with TRBJ1-1; a weak D match, TRBD1 (6 bases). Germline CDR1 is DFQATT and CDR2 is SNEGSKA (reference sequence). The CDR3 runs 12 residues. The V and J ends lost 5 bases and 1 base respectively, with 8 bases between them. CDR3 loop: CSAGQPNTEAFF. The CDR3 nucleotides read TGCAGTGCTGGACAGCCGAACACTGAAGCTTTCTTT.

The chain uses TRBV29-1 and TRBJ1-1, with D unclear. Trimming pared 8 bases from V and 4 bases from J, leaving 20 bases between. The germline V gene has CDR1 SQVTM and CDR2 ANQGSEA. This CDR3 comprises 14 residues. CDR3 sequence reads: CSIRALNVFTEAFF. The CDR3 DNA reads TGCAGCATCCGGGCTCTCAACGTTTTCACTGAAGCTTTCTTT.

The rearrangement joins TRBV18 to TRBJ2-1; TRBD2 aligns across 12 bases. The CDR3 is 17 residues long. V was pared by 6 bases and J by 5 bases, with 11 bases of the junction left unmatched. CDR1 is KGHSH, CDR2 LQKENI, per germline. CDR3 DNA: TGTGCCAGCTCCCTTCTAGCGGGAGGGGTCCATCACAATGAGCAGTTCTTC. As protein: CASSLLAGGVHHNEQFF. Full variable domain (outside the CDR3, taken from reference TRBV18 and TRBJ2-1): NAGVMQNPRHLVRRRGQEARLRCSPMKGHSHVYWYRQLPEEGLKFMVYLQKENIIDESGMPKERFSAEFPKEGPSILRIQQVVRGDSAAYFCASSLLAGGVHHNEQFFGPGTRLTVL.

The chain links TRBV6-5 to TRBJ1-6; 9 nucleotides match TRBD1. This CDR3 has 15 amino acids. J was trimmed by 6 bases and V by 8 bases; bases with no gene match: 8. Germline V gene data show CDR1 as MNHEY and CDR2 as SVGAGI. The CDR3 region is CASGPWDRVNSPLHF. DNA of the CDR3: TGTGCCAGCGGACCTTGGGACAGGGTTAATTCACCCCTCCACTTT.

This CDR3 is CASPNSAGNQETQYF. The CDR3 DNA sequence: TGTGCCAGCCCGAATTCGGCAGGGAACCAAGAGACCCAGTACTTC. The chain couples TRBV18 to TRBJ2-5, with TRBD1 as a possible D gene (5 bases). The germline V gene has CDR1 KGHSH and CDR2 LQKENI. The length of the CDR3 is 15 residues. Trimming took 8 bases from V and 0 from J, leaving 16 bases between them.

The V call is TRBV20-1, the J call TRBJ1-2, with D maybe TRBD1 (5 bases). V was trimmed by 3 bases and J by 8 bases, leaving 13 bases between them. Germline lookup yields CDR1 DFQATT and CDR2 SNEGSKA (reference sequence). The CDR3 is made up of 12 amino acids. CDR3 in amino acids: CSASDGASGYTF. The CDR3 DNA reads TGCAGTGCTAGTGACGGGGCTTCGGGCTACACCTTC.

This clonotype was seen once. The rearrangement uses TRBV20-1 and TRBJ1-2; the D gene is possibly TRBD1 (6 bases). Germline CDR1 DFQATT, CDR2 SNEGSKA (reference sequence). Between the trimmed V and J ends, which lost 3 bases and 6 bases, there was a span of 17 bases. This CDR3 contains 14 residues. The CDR3 DNA reads as TGCAGTGCTAGCCTCCTGGGCCAGGGGAATGGCTACACCTTC. This translates into CSASLLGQGNGYTF.